This T cell receptor beta chain was found in a study of T-cell memory formation after mild COVID-19. Constant-segment primers were used for 5'RACE, and the resulting TCR alpha and TCR beta cDNA libraries carried sample barcodes and UMIs. TCRdb reanalysed the 5' RACE reads using MiXCR and keeps one entry per CDR3 protein. There are 350,000 to 400,000 distinct CDR3 sequences in the sample; more than 20% occur only once, and under 15% lies in the top ten. Losses at the gene ends were 5 bases for V and 9 bases for J; bases not matched to a gene: 13. Germline-derived CDR1 and CDR2 are SGHAT and FQDESV (reference sequence). This CDR3 has 15 amino acids.

The origin of this receptor is an adult woman who had mild COVID-19 (a few samples of this study predate the infection). Cell type and time point are not known. Sequenced: PBMCs or a T cell subset sorted from them (not recorded which). The chain uses TRBV11-1 and TRBJ2-1; TRBD2 aligns across 7 bases. The CDR3 protein is CASSPSWGGRGEQFF. The CDR3 DNA follows: TGTGCCAGCAGCCCTTCCTGGGGGGGACGTGGTGAGCAGTTCTTC.